This TCR beta chain was retrieved from a study of cytomegalovirus exposure and HLA in healthy donors. Whole-study results and caveats: Some highly shared sequence variants likely arose as a pipeline artifact.

Healthy bone marrow donors made up the donors. As concerns this clone: Its specificity is unknown.

Amplification used 60 Vbeta primers and 13 Jbeta primers. Here immunoSEQ multiplex PCR was the method, and the copy in TCRdb shows in-frame clones only, minus some. The data contain more than 95,000 clones, 10% to 13% of them singletons. This TCR was sampled from a young woman in good health and CMV-seropositive. The sequencing sample was made of PBMCs.

This CDR3 reads CASNRVSNQPQHF. CDR3 DNA sequence: TGTGCCAGCAACAGGGTGAGCAATCAGCCCCAGCATTTT. The chain carries TRBV6-1 and TRBJ1-5; a weak D match, TRBD1 (6 bases). The CDR3 runs 13 residues. Per germline, CDR1 MNHNS and CDR2 SASEGT. Deletions cut 7 bases from V and 1 base from J, with 8 bases between.